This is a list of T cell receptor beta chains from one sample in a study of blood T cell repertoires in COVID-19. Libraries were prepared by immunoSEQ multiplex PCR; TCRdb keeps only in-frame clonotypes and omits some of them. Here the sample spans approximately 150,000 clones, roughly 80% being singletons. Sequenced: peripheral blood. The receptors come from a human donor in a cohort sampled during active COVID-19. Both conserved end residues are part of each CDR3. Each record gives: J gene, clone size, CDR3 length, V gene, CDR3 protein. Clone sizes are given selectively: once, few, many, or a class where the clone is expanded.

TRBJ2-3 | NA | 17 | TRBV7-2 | CASSLGRTGARLDTQYF
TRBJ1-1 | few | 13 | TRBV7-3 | CASSRDSGTEAFF
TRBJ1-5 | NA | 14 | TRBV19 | CASSIRQGVQPQHF
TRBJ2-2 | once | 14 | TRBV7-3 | CASSFQTNTGELFF
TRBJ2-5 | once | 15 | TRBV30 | CAWSTGFRGQETQYF
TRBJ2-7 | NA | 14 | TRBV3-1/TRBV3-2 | CASSSTGVRGEQYF
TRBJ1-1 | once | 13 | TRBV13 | CASSYGGGTEAFF
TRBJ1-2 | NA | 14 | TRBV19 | CASSMTGGNYGYTF
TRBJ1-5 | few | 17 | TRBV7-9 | CASSEAGVLNSNQPQHF
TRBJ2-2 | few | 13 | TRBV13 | CASSPRYTGELFF
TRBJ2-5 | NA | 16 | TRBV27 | CASSPLTAGVRETQYF